Listed here are 3 T cell receptor beta chains from one sample, sequenced in a study of T cell responses to AZD1222 COVID-19 vaccine. Some clones are missing from TCRdb's copy, which holds only in-frame ones; the method was immunoSEQ multiplex PCR. The sample yields around 120,000 clones, approximately 94% seen once. The sample was peripheral blood, taken 28 days after the second AZD1222 dose. These receptors were taken from an adult who received the AZD1222 COVID-19 vaccine.

The gene calls are TRBV25-1 and TRBJ1-2; D is undetermined. The CDR3 has 14 amino acids. Per the germline V gene, CDR1 is MGHDK and CDR2 is SYGVNS. The germline V and J ends were trimmed by 2 bases and 0 bases, with 7 bases remaining between them. CDR3 sequence reads: CASSEPDPNYGYTF. The CDR3 nucleotides are TGTGCCAGCAGTGAACCAGATCCTAACTATGGCTACACCTTC.

The chain combines TRBV5-1 with TRBJ2-6; D gene ambiguous. V lost 3 bases and J lost 1, with 8 bases in between. CDR1 and CDR2 (germline): SGHRS, YFSETQ. The CDR3 runs 15 residues. CDR3 DNA: TGCGCCAGCAGCTCGTCGGGTTCTGGGGCCAACGTCCTGACTTTC. As protein: CASSSSGSGANVLTF.

The genes are TRBV5-6 and TRBJ2-7, with D perhaps matching TRBD1 (6 bases). Germline V gene sequence: CDR1 SGHDT, CDR2 YYEEEE. CDR3 size: 12 residues. The ends were cut back, 3 bases at V and 6 bases at J, with 10 bases in the middle. CDR3 loop: CASSSTGFEQYF. As DNA, the CDR3 is TGTGCCAGCAGCTCTACAGGGTTCGAGCAGTACTTC.